Listed below are T cell receptor beta chains from one sample, sequenced in a study of cytomegalovirus exposure and HLA in healthy donors. The data were produced by immunoSEQ multiplex PCR, yet TCRdb's version contains in-frame clones alone and is incomplete. The table lists about 130,000 clones, about 11% of them singletons. Sequenced material: PBMCs. These receptor sequences come from a woman aged 18-30 years in good health and CMV-seropositive. The CDR3 runs from the conserved cysteine through the conserved F or W. The D gene is left open where the match is weak. Rows may omit the clone size; those that give it use once, few, many or a size class.

abundance,v_gene,d_gene,j_gene,CDR3aa,CDR3nt
few,TRBV9,.,TRBJ1-2,CASRAGSTGDGYTF,TGTGCCAGCAGGGCAGGGTCTACGGGGGATGGCTACACCTTC
.,TRBV13,TRBD2,TRBJ2-5,CASSPPETSGQETQYF,TGTGCCAGCAGCCCCCCCGAGACTAGCGGGCAAGAGACCCAGTACTTC
few,TRBV6-1,TRBD1,TRBJ2-7,CASSDKGGISYEQYF,TGTGCCAGCAGTGATAAAGGGGGCATCTCCTACGAGCAGTACTTC
few,TRBV28,.,TRBJ1-4,CASSRINEKLFF,TGTGCCAGCAGCAGGATAAATGAAAAACTGTTTTTT
.,TRBV30,.,TRBJ2-7,CAWRSWLVRAEQYF,TGTGCCTGGAGATCGTGGCTAGTTCGCGCCGAGCAGTACTTC
.,TRBV27,.,TRBJ1-2,CASSTSPGHTLNYGYTF,TGTGCCAGCAGTACATCCCCGGGACACACACTTAACTATGGCTACACCTTC
.,TRBV11-3,.,TRBJ2-5,CASSPDRQETQYF,TGTGCCAGCAGCCCCGACAGACAAGAGACCCAGTACTTC
.,TRBV5-1,.,TRBJ1-1,CASSLAGSEAFF,TGCGCCAGCAGCTTGGCCGGGAGTGAAGCTTTCTTT
few,TRBV6-6,.,TRBJ2-7,CASMVGASYEQYF,TGTGCCAGCATGGTGGGGGCCTCCTACGAGCAGTACTTC
few,TRBV5-1,.,TRBJ1-3,CASSLGGSQGNTIYF,TGCGCCAGCAGCTTGGGCGGTTCGCAAGGAAACACCATATATTTT
.,TRBV6-1,.,TRBJ2-7,CASSDWDPKGEQYF,TGTGCCAGCAGTGACTGGGATCCTAAGGGGGAGCAGTACTTC
few,TRBV7-9,.,TRBJ2-1,CASSPRQGTYNEQFF,TGTGCCAGCAGCCCCCGCCAGGGCACCTACAATGAGCAGTTCTTC
few,TRBV2,TRBD2,TRBJ2-1,CASSKTTSGSKNEQFF,TGTGCCAGCAGCAAGACGACTAGCGGGAGTAAAAATGAGCAGTTCTTC
.,TRBV25-1,.,TRBJ2-3,CASSLLGATQYF,TGTGCCAGCAGTCTCTTGGGGGCCACGCAGTATTTT
.,TRBV30,.,TRBJ1-5,CAWSGRQQSTDTQHF,TGTGCCTGGAGTGGTCGCCAGCAAAGCACAGATACGCAGCATTTT
.,TRBV28,.,TRBJ1-2,CASSLISGKGGSGYTF,TGTGCCAGCAGTTTAATCAGTGGAAAGGGGGGGAGTGGCTACACCTTC
few,TRBV7-2,.,TRBJ1-1,CAWRGITDLQAFF,TGTGCCTGGAGGGGAATCACTGACTTACAAGCTTTCTTT
few,TRBV28,.,TRBJ1-2,CASSLQENYGYTF,TGTGCCAGCAGCCTACAGGAGAACTATGGCTACACCTTC
.,TRBV9,.,TRBJ2-2,CASSVSGVTGELFF,TGTGCCAGCAGCGTTTCAGGGGTCACCGGGGAGCTGTTTTTT
.,TRBV9,.,TRBJ1-1,CASSPRGGQEGEAFF,TGTGCCAGCAGCCCACGGGGGGGGCAGGAGGGTGAAGCTTTCTTT
few,TRBV19,TRBD1,TRBJ2-7,CASSLTGASSYEQYF,TGTGCCAGTAGTTTGACAGGGGCGAGCTCCTACGAGCAGTACTTC
.,TRBV2,TRBD2,TRBJ2-5,CATRGGQETQYF,TGTGCCACCCGGGGGGGACAAGAGACCCAGTACTTC
few,TRBV6-1,.,TRBJ2-7,CASSELYEQYF,TGTGCCAGCAGTGAACTCTACGAGCAGTACTTC
.,TRBV19,.,TRBJ2-7,CASSPAVGSYEQYF,TGTGCCAGTAGTCCAGCGGTCGGCTCCTACGAGCAGTACTTC
few,TRBV28,.,TRBJ2-5,CASSIALQETQYF,TGTGCCAGCAGTATAGCGCTCCAAGAGACCCAGTACTTC
.,TRBV7-2,TRBD2,TRBJ2-3,CASSLTSGSSTDTQYF,TGTGCCAGCAGCTTAACTAGCGGGTCTAGCACAGATACGCAGTATTTT
few,TRBV7-9,TRBD2,TRBJ2-5,CASSLWEGQETQYF,TGTGCCAGCAGCCTTTGGGAGGGACAAGAGACCCAGTACTTC
.,TRBV19,TRBD1,TRBJ1-1,CASSIRQGNTEAFF,TGTGCCAGTAGTATCAGACAGGGGAACACTGAAGCTTTCTTT
few,TRBV19,TRBD2,TRBJ2-7,CASSIGGSGRSYEQYF,TGTGCCAGTAGTATAGGAGGTAGCGGGAGGTCCTACGAGCAGTACTTC
.,TRBV5-5,.,TRBJ2-7,CASSLLVRNEQYF,TGTGCCAGCAGCTTACTCGTGAGGAACGAGCAGTACTTC
few,TRBV25-1,.,TRBJ1-4,CASSEWAATNEKLFF,TGTGCCAGCAGTGAATGGGCCGCAACTAATGAAAAACTGTTTTTT
.,TRBV28,TRBD2,TRBJ2-1,CASSSGLAGDNEQFF,TGTGCCAGCAGTTCGGGACTAGCGGGGGACAATGAGCAGTTCTTC
.,TRBV5-8,TRBD2,TRBJ2-1,CASTSPLAGGYEQFF,TGTGCCAGCACCTCACCCCTAGCGGGAGGCTATGAGCAGTTCTTC
.,TRBV5-1,.,TRBJ2-1,CASSLFRDGEQFF,TGCGCCAGCAGCTTGTTCAGGGATGGTGAGCAGTTCTTC
.,TRBV6-1,.,TRBJ1-1,CVSSEQGYAEAFF,TGTGTCAGCAGTGAGCAGGGATACGCTGAAGCTTTCTTT
.,TRBV4-1,TRBD1,TRBJ1-5,CASSQTGGGNQPQHF,TGCGCCAGCAGCCAAACAGGGGGGGGCAATCAGCCCCAGCATTTT
few,TRBV4-2,TRBD1,TRBJ2-7,CASSQTEWGQLVTGQYF,TGTGCCAGCAGCCAAACAGAGTGGGGACAGCTTGTTACGGGGCAGTACTTC
few,TRBV5-1,TRBD2,TRBJ2-1,CASSPGTSGGGSEQFF,TGCGCCAGCAGCCCCGGGACTAGCGGGGGAGGGAGTGAGCAGTTCTTC
.,TRBV6-5,.,TRBJ2-3,CASSSGVIDTQYF,TGTGCCAGCAGTTCAGGGGTCATTGATACGCAGTATTTT
few,TRBV15,TRBD2,TRBJ2-3,CATSRSSGASTDTQYF,TGTGCCACCAGCAGATCGAGCGGGGCGAGCACAGATACGCAGTATTTT